A single sample gave rise to the 6 T cell receptor beta chains below, sequenced in a study of blood T cells in healthy people across ages. The authors ran a second PCR of about 6 to 12 cycles using a sample-barcoded 5' primer and a J-beta primer mix. Via MiXCR, TCRdb re-called the 5' RACE reads, giving one row per CDR3 protein. Of about 640,000 distinct CDR3 sequences listed, 58% are singletons. Sequenced: blood. The receptors were gathered from a man aged 55-75 years in good health.

This clonotype was observed a few times. The V call is TRBV29-1, the J call TRBJ2-5, with D hard to call. V lost 7 bases to trimming and J lost 5 bases, with 11 bases between them. Looked up from germline, CDR1 is SQVTM and CDR2 is ANQGSEA. The CDR3 sequence is 11 residues long. The CDR3 coding sequence is TGCAGCGCCGGGTTGGGGGAGACCCAGTACTTC. Amino acid sequence: CSAGLGETQYF.

The chain couples TRBV7-8 to TRBJ1-2; 8 nucleotides line up with TRBD1. The CDR3 sequence is 16 residues long. Per the germline V gene, CDR1 is SGHVS and CDR2 is FQNEAQ. The V segment lost 5 bases and the J segment 4 bases; nucleotides outside the gene matches: 12. CDR3: CASSPIETTGGYGYTF. CDR3 DNA sequence: TGTGCCAGCAGCCCGATCGAAACTACAGGGGGCTATGGCTACACCTTC.

The chain recombines TRBV20-1 with TRBJ2-1, with D perhaps matching TRBD2 (7 bases). The germline V and J ends were trimmed by 5 bases and 13 bases, with 27 bases remaining between them. Germline CDR1 reads DFQATT; CDR2 reads SNEGSKA (reference sequence). The CDR3 is 15 amino acids. The CDR3 DNA reads TGCAGTGCTTCCCTAACCGGGGGGCCTCAAGAGACCCAGTTCTTC. Protein: CSASLTGGPQETQFF.

The chain has TRBV20-1 and TRBJ2-7, with D maybe TRBD2 (6 bases). Between the trimmed V and J ends, which lost 5 bases and 6 bases, there was a span of 17 bases. Germline V gene lookup returns CDR1 DFQATT and CDR2 SNEGSKA (reference sequence). This CDR3 spans 13 amino acids. CDR3 bases: TGCAGTGCTTACCGTGGAGCGGGTGGCGAGCAGTACTTC. Translation: CSAYRGAGGEQYF.

V and J are TRBV9 and TRBJ1-2; TRBD1 agrees at 12 bases. The CDR3 runs 17 residues. V shed 2 bases, J shed 7 bases, and the junction held 12 bases outside the gene matches. Germline assignment: CDR1 SGDLS and CDR2 YYNGEE. As DNA, the CDR3 is TGTGCCAGCAGCGTCGGTAACCCGGGACAGGGGGCTTCTGGCTACACCTTC. It translates to CASSVGNPGQGASGYTF.

This clonotype was picked up a small number of times. The chain employs TRBV6-2 or TRBV6-3 and TRBJ2-3; the D gene is possibly TRBD2 (5 bases). The CDR3 is 13 residues long. Germline-derived CDR1 and CDR2 are MNHEY and SVGEGT. Trimming pared 6 bases from V and 5 bases from J, leaving 12 bases between. CDR3 nucleotides: TGTGCCAGCAGCCGAACGGACTTAGATACGCAGTATTTT. Its protein product is CASSRTDLDTQYF.